Below are 5 T cell receptor beta chains sequenced from a single sample in a study of blood T cell repertoires in COVID-19. The assay was immunoSEQ multiplex PCR, and TCRdb's table has in-frame clones only and misses some. This table has 65,000 to 95,000 clones, nearly 90% appearing once. The sequencing sample was made of peripheral blood. Source of these receptors: a man in his 70s with acute or convalescent COVID-19.

This chain links TRBV6-1 with TRBJ2-1; D remains unclear. CDR3 length: 15 amino acids. The V gene's germline CDR1 is MNHNS and CDR2 SASEGT. Trimming pared 3 bases from V and 0 bases from J, leaving 9 bases between. CDR3 DNA sequence: TGTGCCAGCAGTGAGTCAGTCCCCTCCTACAATGAGCAGTTCTTC. It encodes CASSESVPSYNEQFF.

The V call is TRBV11-3, the J call TRBJ2-7, with a possible D match to TRBD2 (6 bases). Between the trimmed V and J ends, which lost 5 bases and 0 bases, there was a span of 8 bases. Looked up from germline, CDR1 is SGHNT and CDR2 is YENEEA. This CDR3 region has 13 residues. CDR3 bases: TGTGCCAGCAGCCCCGGGGGCTCCTACGAGCAGTACTTC. Translation: CASSPGGSYEQYF.

V is TRBV5-4 and J is TRBJ2-7, with 12 bases matching TRBD2. CDR3 length equals 15 residues. Germline CDR1 reads SGHNT; CDR2 reads YYREEE (reference sequence). Losses at the gene ends were 4 bases for V and 7 bases for J; bases not matched to a gene: 9. The CDR3 DNA reads as TGTGCCAGCAGCCTTTGGACTAGCGGGACTGGTGAGCAGTACTTC. Amino acids: CASSLWTSGTGEQYF.

The rearrangement uses TRBV18 and TRBJ1-5; no definite D call. This CDR3 has 13 residues. V was cut by 2 bases and J by 7 bases, with 9 bases left in between. CDR1 is KGHSH, CDR2 LQKENI, per germline. CDR3 loop: CASSPARQQPQHF. The CDR3 region has the DNA TGTGCCAGCTCACCAGCGCGTCAACAGCCCCAGCATTTT. The full variable domain, completed using reference TRBV18 and TRBJ1-5, is NAGVMQNPRHLVRRRGQEARLRCSPMKGHSHVYWYRQLPEEGLKFMVYLQKENIIDESGMPKERFSAEFPKEGPSILRIQQVVRGDSAAYFCASSPARQQPQHFGDGTRLSIL.

This chain connects TRBV5-1 to TRBJ2-3, with 8 bases aligning to TRBD2. V gave up 0 bases and J gave up 1 base; unmatched junction bases: 4. This CDR3 spans 16 amino acids. CDR1 SGHRS and CDR2 YFSETQ come from the germline V gene. CDR3 in DNA: TGCGCCAGCAGCTTGGATTTGCGGGGGGGCACAGATACGCAGTATTTT. It translates to CASSLDLRGGTDTQYF.